The entry below describes one T cell receptor (beta chain). The time point here: after neoadjuvant nivolumab, at surgical resection. Stage II-IVA oral cavity squamous cell carcinoma was new and untreated by systemic or radiation therapy. Patients had HPV-negative, locally advanced oral cavity squamous cell carcinoma. Profiling relied on immunoSEQ multiplex PCR, and the TCRdb table lists in-frame clones only, not all of them. The top ten hold roughly 4.9% of the sample, which has tens of thousands of clones, approximately 80% seen once. Trimming took 8 bases from V and 11 from J; bases not matched to a gene: 5. The CDR3 loop spans 13 amino acids. Per germline, CDR1 MNHNS and CDR2 SASEGT. The data belong to a study of neoadjuvant anti-PD-1 for oral cavity cancer.

The TCR comes from a person aged 35 to 85 with oral cavity squamous cell carcinoma. The specimen comprised PBMCs, sampled after nivolumab (anti-PD-1) treatment. The V gene is TRBV6-1, the J gene TRBJ2-1, with 14 positions matching TRBD2. The CDR3: CASGGLAGGQQFF. CDR3 sequence (DNA): TGTGCCAGCGGTGGACTAGCGGGGGGCCAGCAGTTCTTC.